The 16 T cell receptor beta chains below come from one sample, sequenced in a study of T-cell reconstitution after alpha-beta-depleted transplantation in children. The TCRbeta library incorporated unique molecular identifiers. TCRdb analysed the PCR reads with MiXCR anew, one entry per CDR3 protein. The table shows 700,000 or so distinct CDR3 sequences, with around 13% occurring only once. The sample here was PBMCs, taken before TCRalphabeta/CD19-depleted stem cell transplant. The receptors originated from a girl under 10 years old with congenital amegakaryocytic thrombocytopenia, due to receive a stem cell transplant.

This clonotype was detected ten times or more. This sequence joins TRBV7-9 and TRBJ2-4, with TRBD1 matching 7 bases. The CDR3 extends over 15 amino acids. The V gene end was trimmed by 4 bases and the J gene end by 1 base; junction bases not matched to a gene: 4. CDR1 and CDR2 (germline): SEHNR, FQNEAQ (reference sequence). The CDR3 coding sequence is TGTGCCAGCAGCTCCATACAGGGGGCCAAAAACATTCAGTACTTC. Encoded protein: CASSSIQGAKNIQYF.

This clonotype was observed at least ten times. The chain has TRBV6-5 and TRBJ1-1; no clear D. Trimming stripped 2 bases from V and 3 bases from J, with 10 bases between. CDR1 and CDR2 from the germline V gene are MNHEY and SVGAGI. The CDR3 covers 14 residues. CDR3 sequence reads: CASSYTSLDTEAFF. CDR3 DNA sequence: TGTGCCAGCAGTTACACGAGCCTAGACACTGAAGCTTTCTTT.

This clonotype showed up many times. The V and J genes are TRBV20-1 and TRBJ1-2; D gene ambiguous. The CDR3 totals 10 residues. CDR1 and CDR2 from the germline V gene are DFQATT and SNEGSKA (reference sequence). V lost 7 bases and J lost 12, with 15 bases in between. The CDR3 nucleotides are TGCAGTGTTAACCCCCTAAGCCACACCTTC. This encodes CSVNPLSHTF.

J is TRBJ1-5 and V is TRBV28, with D maybe TRBD1 (6 bases). CDR3 length: 14 amino acids. CDR1 is MDHEN, CDR2 SYDVKM, per germline. Trimming left V 5 bases short and J 3 bases short, with 11 bases between. The CDR3 sequence is CASSNRDINQPQHF. CDR3 nucleotide sequence: TGTGCCAGCAGTAACCGGGACATCAATCAGCCCCAGCATTTT.

The chain joins TRBV29-1 to TRBJ2-1; perhaps TRBD1 as D (7 bases). CDR3 length equals 12 residues. Germline V gene lookup returns CDR1 SQVTM and CDR2 ANQGSEA. Trimming removed 6 bases at V and 8 bases at J, with 14 bases between. CDR3 sequence: CSVRDSTYEQFF. The CDR3 DNA follows: TGCAGCGTGCGGGACAGTACTTATGAGCAGTTCTTC.

This clonotype showed up many times. CDR3 protein: CASSFWGNEKLFF. The CDR3 bases are TGTGCCAGCAGTTTTTGGGGAAATGAAAAACTGTTTTTT. The rearrangement joins TRBV27 to TRBJ1-4; no reliable D call. The ends were cut back, 3 bases at V and 5 bases at J, with 7 bases in the middle. The CDR3 covers 13 residues. The germline gives CDR1 MNHEY, CDR2 SMNVEV (reference sequence). The variable domain in full, completed from reference TRBV27 and TRBJ1-4, reads EAQVTQNPRYLITVTGKKLTVTCSQNMNHEYMSWYRQDPGLGLRQIYYSMNVEVTDKGDVPEGYKVSRKEKRNFPLILESPSPNQTSLYFCASSFWGNEKLFFGSGTQLSVL.

This clonotype came up a few times. The rearrangement joins TRBV27 to TRBJ2-2, with no clear D. Germline V gives CDR1 MNHEY, CDR2 SMNVEV (reference sequence). The CDR3 spans 15 residues. V shed 7 bases and J shed 2 bases, with 14 bases lying between them. For the CDR3, the DNA is TGTGCCAGCATTGGCGTGATGAGAAACACCGGGGAGCTGTTTTTT. Amino acid sequence: CASIGVMRNTGELFF.

This clonotype was seen a few times. The rearrangement uses TRBV6-1 and TRBJ2-7, with unresolved D. Germline CDR1 MNHNS, CDR2 SASEGT. The V end was cut by 8 bases, the J end by 7 bases, with 24 bases between. This CDR3 contains 15 residues. The CDR3 bases are TGTGCCAGCGGGCCTCGTGGCGCGGACCTTAGGGAGCAGTACTTC. Encoded protein: CASGPRGADLREQYF.

This clonotype was seen many times. CDR3 loop: CSARDSWEMGTDTQYF. The CDR3, as DNA: TGCAGTGCTAGAGATTCGTGGGAAATGGGAACAGATACGCAGTATTTT. J is TRBJ2-3 and V is TRBV20-1; D is unresolved. The CDR3 is 16 amino acids. In germline, CDR1 is DFQATT, CDR2 SNEGSKA (reference sequence). V dropped 0 bases and J dropped 3 bases, with 16 bases sitting between them.

The chain recombines TRBV7-9 with TRBJ2-1; 7 positions match TRBD1. The V gene's germline CDR1 is SEHNR and CDR2 FQNEAQ (reference sequence). V gave up 5 bases and J gave up 3 bases; unmatched junction bases: 7. The CDR3 consists of 15 residues. CDR3 amino acids: CASSLRDSIYNEQFF. CDR3 sequence (DNA): TGTGCCAGCAGCCTCCGGGACAGCATCTACAATGAGCAGTTCTTC.

This clonotype has a count of ten or more. The chain recombines TRBV20-1 with TRBJ2-7; D uncertain. The CDR3 totals 11 residues. V dropped 6 bases and J dropped 1 base, with 7 bases sitting between them. The germline V gene encodes CDR1 DFQATT and CDR2 SNEGSKA (reference sequence). The CDR3 reads CSARKSYEQYF. The CDR3 coding sequence is TGCAGTGCGAGGAAATCCTACGAGCAGTACTTC.

With respect to this clonotype: A much larger clone lies a single base off, so this may be a read error. The chain couples TRBV9 to TRBJ1-1; 9 nucleotides agree with TRBD1. This CDR3 has 15 residues. In germline, CDR1 is SGDLS, CDR2 YYNGEE. In DNA form, the CDR3 reads TGTGCCATCAGCGAAAGACAGGGGGTCGGCACTGAAGCTTTCTTT. Protein sequence: CAISERQGVGTEAFF. The whole variable domain, remainder taken from reference TRBV9 and TRBJ1-1, is DSGVTQTPKHLITATGQRVTLRCSPRSGDLSVYWYQQSLDQGLQFLIQYYNGEERAKGNILERFSAQQFPDLHSELNLSSLELGDSALYFCAISERQGVGTEAFFGQGTRLTVV.

The V gene is TRBV14, the J gene TRBJ1-1; no clear D gene. Germline V CDR1 and CDR2: SGHDN, FVKESK. V shed 1 base and J shed 4 bases, with 7 bases lying between them. The CDR3 covers 13 residues. The CDR3 spells CASSQGWSTEAFF. CDR3 in DNA: TGTGCCAGCAGCCAAGGGTGGAGCACTGAAGCTTTCTTT. Looking up the rest from reference TRBV14 and TRBJ1-1 gives the full variable domain: EAGVTQFPSHSVIEKGQTVTLRCDPISGHDNLYWYRRVMGKEIKFLLHFVKESKQDESGMPNNRFLAERTGGTYSTLKVQPAELEDSGVYFCASSQGWSTEAFFGQGTRLTVV.

Comments on this clonotype: A much more abundant neighbour one base away suggests this may be a read error. This chain joins TRBV12-3 or TRBV12-4 and TRBJ2-7, with a weak D call TRBD2 (5 bases). The length of the CDR3 is 13 residues. CDR3 nucleotides: TGTGCCAGCGGTGCACTAGGGTACTACGAGCGGTACTTC. Translated: CASGALGYYERYF.

This clonotype was seen at least ten times. The chain carries TRBV20-1 and TRBJ2-1; 7 bases map to TRBD1. Losses at the gene ends were 8 bases for V and 4 bases for J; bases not matched to a gene: 8. Germline V gives CDR1 DFQATT, CDR2 SNEGSKA (reference sequence). CDR3 length: 13 residues. CDR3 sequence reads: CSRMTGLYNEQFF. CDR3 sequence (DNA): TGCAGTCGTATGACAGGGCTGTACAATGAGCAGTTCTTC.

About this clonotype: At one of its ends the junction is not consistent with the germline gene, which may arise from a read error. CDR3 nucleotides: TGTGCCAGCAGCTTGGGACCTGGGACAGGATACGAGCAGCACTTC. It encodes CASSLGPGTGYEQHF. This sequence joins TRBV5-5 and TRBJ2-7; TRBD1 matches at 8 bases. The CDR3 is made up of 15 amino acids. Germline values: CDR1 SGHKS, CDR2 YYEKEE (reference sequence). The full variable domain, its missing parts supplied by reference TRBV5-5 and TRBJ2-7, is DAGVTQSPTHLIKTRGQQVTLRCSPISGHKSVSWYQQVLGQGPQFIFQYYEKEERGRGNFPDRFSARQFPNYSSELNVNALLLGDSALYLCASSLGPGTGYEQHFGPGTRLTVT.